The source of this T cell receptor (beta chain) is a study of blood T cell repertoires in COVID-19. Across the whole study: From T cells, B-cell-depleted T cells, or PBMCs came the material, which was cDNA or gDNA.

Produced via immunoSEQ multiplex PCR; TCRdb's table is partial and in-frame only. The table lists about 210,000 clones, 70% to 90% of them singletons, with 0.65% to 0.85% in the top ten. Regarding this clone: The same CDR3 is also encoded by other DNA sequences in this sample.

The sequence derives from a man aged 40-49 years with acute or convalescent COVID-19. The sample consisted of peripheral blood.

The CDR3 sequence is CASTDRGYQPQHF. Here the CDR3 DNA reads TGTGCCAGTACCGACAGGGGTTATCAGCCCCAGCATTTT. The V gene is TRBV19, the J gene TRBJ1-5; 8 bases match TRBD1. V dropped 7 bases and J dropped 5; count of bases not matched to a gene: 4. In germline, CDR1 is LNHDA, CDR2 SQIVND (reference sequence). The CDR3 contains 13 residues. Using reference TRBV19 and TRBJ1-5 for the parts outside the CDR3, the full variable domain is DGGITQSPKYLFRKEGQNVTLSCEQNLNHDAMYWYRQDPGQGLRLIYYSQIVNDFQKGDIAEGYSVSREKKESFPLTVTSAQKNPTAFYLCASTDRGYQPQHFGDGTRLSIL.